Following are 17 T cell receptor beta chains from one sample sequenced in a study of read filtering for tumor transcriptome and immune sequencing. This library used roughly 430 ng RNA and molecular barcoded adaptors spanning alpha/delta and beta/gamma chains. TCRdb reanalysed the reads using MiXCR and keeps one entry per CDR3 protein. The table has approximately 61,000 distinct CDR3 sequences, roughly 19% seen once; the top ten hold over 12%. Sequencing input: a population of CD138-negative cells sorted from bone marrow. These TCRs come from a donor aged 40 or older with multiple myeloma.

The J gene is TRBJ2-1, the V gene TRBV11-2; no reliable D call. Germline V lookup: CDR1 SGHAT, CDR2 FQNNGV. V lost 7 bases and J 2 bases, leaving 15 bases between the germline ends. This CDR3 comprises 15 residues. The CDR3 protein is CASTPSGSTYNEQFF. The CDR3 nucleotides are TGTGCCAGCACCCCGTCGGGTTCAACCTACAATGAGCAGTTCTTC.

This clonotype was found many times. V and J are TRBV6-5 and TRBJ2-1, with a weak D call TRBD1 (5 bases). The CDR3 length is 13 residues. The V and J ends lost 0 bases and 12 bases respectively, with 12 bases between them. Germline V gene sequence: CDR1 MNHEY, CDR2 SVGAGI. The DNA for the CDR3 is TGTGCCAGCAGTTACTCGGCAGGGTTAGGGCAGTTCTTC. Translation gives CASSYSAGLGQFF.

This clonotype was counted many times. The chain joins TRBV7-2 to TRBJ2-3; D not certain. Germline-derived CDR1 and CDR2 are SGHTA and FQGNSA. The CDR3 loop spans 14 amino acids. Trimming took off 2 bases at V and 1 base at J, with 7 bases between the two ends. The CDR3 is CASSLFGGTDTQYF. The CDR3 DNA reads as TGTGCCAGCAGCTTATTCGGAGGCACAGATACGCAGTATTTT.

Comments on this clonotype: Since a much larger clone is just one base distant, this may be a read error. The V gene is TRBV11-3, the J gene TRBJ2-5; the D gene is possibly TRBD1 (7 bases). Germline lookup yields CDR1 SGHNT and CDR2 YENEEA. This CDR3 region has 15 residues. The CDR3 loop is CASSAPGGYQETQHF. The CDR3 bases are TGTGCCAGCAGTGCCCCAGGGGGGTACCAAGAGACCCAGCACTTC.

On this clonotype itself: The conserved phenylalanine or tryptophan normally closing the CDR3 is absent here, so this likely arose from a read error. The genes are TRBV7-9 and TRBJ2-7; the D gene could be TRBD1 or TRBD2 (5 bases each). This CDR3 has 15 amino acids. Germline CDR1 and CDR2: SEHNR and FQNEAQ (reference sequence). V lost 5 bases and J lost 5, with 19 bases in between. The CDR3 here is CASSPTRRGIDEQYS. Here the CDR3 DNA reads TGTGCCAGCAGCCCAACTCGACGGGGCATCGACGAGCAGTACTCC.

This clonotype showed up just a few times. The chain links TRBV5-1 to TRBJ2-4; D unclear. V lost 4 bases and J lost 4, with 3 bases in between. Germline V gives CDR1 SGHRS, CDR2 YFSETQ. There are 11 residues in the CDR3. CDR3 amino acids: CASSEKNIQYF. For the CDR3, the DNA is TGCGCCAGCAGCGAAAAAAACATTCAGTACTTC.

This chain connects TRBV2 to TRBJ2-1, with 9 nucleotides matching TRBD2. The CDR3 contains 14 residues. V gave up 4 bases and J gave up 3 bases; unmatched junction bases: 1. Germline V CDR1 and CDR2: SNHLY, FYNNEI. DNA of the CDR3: TGTGCCAGCAGTGCTAGCGGGAACTACAATGAGCAGTTCTTC. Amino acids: CASSASGNYNEQFF.

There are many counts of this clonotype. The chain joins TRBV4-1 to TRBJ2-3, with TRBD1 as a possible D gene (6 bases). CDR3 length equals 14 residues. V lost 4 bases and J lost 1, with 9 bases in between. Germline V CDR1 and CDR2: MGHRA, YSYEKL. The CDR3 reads CASSPGDRTDTQYF. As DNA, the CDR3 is TGCGCCAGCAGCCCAGGGGACCGCACAGATACGCAGTATTTT.

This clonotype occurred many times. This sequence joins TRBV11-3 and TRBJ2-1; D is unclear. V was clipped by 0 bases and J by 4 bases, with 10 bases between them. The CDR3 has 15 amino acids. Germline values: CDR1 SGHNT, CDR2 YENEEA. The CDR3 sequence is CASSLDRVAYNEQFF. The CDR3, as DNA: TGTGCCAGCAGCTTAGATCGGGTAGCATACAATGAGCAGTTCTTC.

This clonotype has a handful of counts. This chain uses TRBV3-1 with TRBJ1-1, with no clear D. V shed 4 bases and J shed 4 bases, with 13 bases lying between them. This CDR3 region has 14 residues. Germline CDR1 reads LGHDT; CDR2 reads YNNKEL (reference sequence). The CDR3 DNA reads TGTGCCAGCAGCCTAGGCTCTTTGGGCACTGAAGCTTTCTTT. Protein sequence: CASSLGSLGTEAFF.

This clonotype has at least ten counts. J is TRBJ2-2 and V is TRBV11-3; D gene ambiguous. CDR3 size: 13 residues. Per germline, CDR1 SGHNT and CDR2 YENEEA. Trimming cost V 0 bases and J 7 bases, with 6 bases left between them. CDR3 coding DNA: TGTGCCAGCAGCTTAGAACGGCTCGGGGAGCTGTTTTTT. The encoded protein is CASSLERLGELFF. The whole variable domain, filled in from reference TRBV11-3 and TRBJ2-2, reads EAGVVQSPRYKIIEKKQPVAFWCNPISGHNTLYWYLQNLGQGPELLIRYENEEAVDDSQLPKDRFSAERLKGVDSTLKIQPAELGDSAVYLCASSLERLGELFFGEGSRLTVL.

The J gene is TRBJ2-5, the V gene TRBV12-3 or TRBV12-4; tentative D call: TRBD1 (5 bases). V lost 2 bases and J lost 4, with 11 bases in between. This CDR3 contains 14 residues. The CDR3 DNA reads TGTGCCAGCAGTTTAATGGTGCAGGGAGAGACCCAGTACTTC. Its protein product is CASSLMVQGETQYF.

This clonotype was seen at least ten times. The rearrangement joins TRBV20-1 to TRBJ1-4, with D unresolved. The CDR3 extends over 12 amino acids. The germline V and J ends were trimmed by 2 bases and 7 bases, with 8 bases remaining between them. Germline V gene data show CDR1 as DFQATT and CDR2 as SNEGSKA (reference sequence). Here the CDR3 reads CSARIGGEKLFF. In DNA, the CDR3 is TGCAGTGCTAGAATCGGAGGTGAAAAACTGTTTTTT.

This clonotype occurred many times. In DNA form, the CDR3 reads TGTGCCAGCTCACGGAATACCGACTCACCCCTCCACTTT. Translation gives CASSRNTDSPLHF. The chain joins TRBV18 to TRBJ1-6; D is unclear. Deletions cut 4 bases from V and 10 bases from J, with 11 bases between. The CDR3 runs to 13 residues. Germline V gives CDR1 KGHSH, CDR2 LQKENI.

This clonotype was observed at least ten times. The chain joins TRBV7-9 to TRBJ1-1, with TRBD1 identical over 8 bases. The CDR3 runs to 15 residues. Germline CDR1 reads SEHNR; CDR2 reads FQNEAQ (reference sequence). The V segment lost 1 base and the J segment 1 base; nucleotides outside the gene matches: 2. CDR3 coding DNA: TGTGCCAGCAGCTTAGGTGGACAGGGGAACACTGAAGCTTTCTTT. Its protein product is CASSLGGQGNTEAFF.

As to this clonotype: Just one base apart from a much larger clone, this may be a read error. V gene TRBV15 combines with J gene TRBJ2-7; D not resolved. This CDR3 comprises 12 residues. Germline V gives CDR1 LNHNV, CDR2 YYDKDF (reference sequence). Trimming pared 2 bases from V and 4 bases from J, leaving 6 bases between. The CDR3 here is CATSRPSYEQYF. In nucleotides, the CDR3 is TGTGCCACCAGCAGACCGAGTTACGAGCAGTACTTC.

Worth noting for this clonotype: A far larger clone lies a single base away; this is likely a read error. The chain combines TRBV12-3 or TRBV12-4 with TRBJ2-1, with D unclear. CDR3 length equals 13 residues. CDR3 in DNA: TGTGCCAGCAGTTTAGCGCGTAGCCATGAGCAGTCCTTC. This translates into CASSLARSHEQSF.